The 14 T cell receptor beta chains presented below share a single source sample, sequenced in a study of blood T cell repertoires in COVID-19. Using immunoSEQ multiplex PCR, the repertoire was profiled, and TCRdb retains in-frame clones only, with some absent. Of under 400,000 clones in the sample, about 86% were seen once. Sequenced input: PBMCs or T cells enriched from blood (not recorded which). All receptors come from a woman between 40 and 55 years old with acute COVID-19.

The chain combines TRBV3-1 (or the pseudogene TRBV3-2) with TRBJ1-1; 8 bases are a match to TRBD1. V shed 4 bases, J shed 1 base, and the junction held 5 bases outside the gene matches. CDR3 length: 15 residues. Germline V gives CDR1 LGHDT, CDR2 YNNKEL (reference sequence). The CDR3 region has the DNA TGTGCCAGCAGCCCCTGGGGACAGGCGAACACTGAAGCTTTCTTT. Residues: CASSPWGQANTEAFF.

This clone was seen once. This sequence joins TRBV3-1 (or the pseudogene TRBV3-2) and TRBJ1-2; D remains ambiguous. The CDR3 spans 13 residues. V was trimmed by 1 base and J by 2 bases, leaving 5 bases between them. In germline, CDR1 is LGHDT, CDR2 YNNKEL (reference sequence). In nucleotides, the CDR3 is TGTGCCAGCAGCCAAGTTCAGAACTATGGCTACACCTTC. Translation gives CASSQVQNYGYTF.

The CDR3, as DNA: TGTGCCACTGAAGGGGGGGCGAGTACTGAAGCTTTCTTT. Encoded protein: CATEGGASTEAFF. V gene TRBV30 combines with J gene TRBJ1-1, with a weak D call TRBD1 (6 bases). The V and J ends lost 8 bases and 5 bases respectively, with 18 bases between them. The CDR3 sequence is 13 residues long. Germline V gene data show CDR1 as GTSNPN and CDR2 as SVGIG (reference sequence). The full variable domain, its missing parts supplied by reference TRBV30 and TRBJ1-1, is SQTIHQWPATLVQPVGSPLSLECTVEGTSNPNLYWYRQAAGRGLQLLFYSVGIGQISSEVPQNLSASRPQDRQFILSSKKLLLSDSGFYLCATEGGASTEAFFGQGTRLTVV.

This rearrangement joins TRBV19 to TRBJ1-2; TRBD1 matches at 8 bases. V shed 6 bases and J 0 bases; nucleotides not matched to a gene: 6. The germline gives CDR1 LNHDA, CDR2 SQIVND (reference sequence). CDR3 length equals 15 residues. CDR3 region: CASSGDRRANYGYTF. The CDR3 nucleotides are TGTGCCAGTAGCGGGGACAGGAGAGCTAACTATGGCTACACCTTC.

This clone has just one count. CDR3 coding DNA: TGTGCCAGCAGCTTGTCTGCGCCCGGGGAGCTGTTTTTT. It encodes CASSLSAPGELFF. The chain joins TRBV11-2 to TRBJ2-2; D is ambiguous. The length of the CDR3 is 13 residues. Germline V gene lookup returns CDR1 SGHAT and CDR2 FQNNGV. The V end lost 3 bases, the J end lost 6 bases, and 8 bases lay between the germline ends.

As DNA, the CDR3 is TGCGCCAGCAGCCAAGAATTTGCGATTGGTGCAGCTTTCTTT. Translation: CASSQEFAIGAAFF. The chain uses TRBV4-3 and TRBJ1-1; D remains unclear. The CDR3 runs 14 residues. From germline, CDR1 is LGHNA and CDR2 YSLEER. V was cut by 0 bases and J by 10 bases, with 15 bases left in between.

This rearrangement joins TRBV3-1 (or the pseudogene TRBV3-2) to TRBJ2-7; TRBD2 matches at 7 bases. Germline V gene lookup returns CDR1 LGHDT and CDR2 YNNKEL (reference sequence). With 4 bases clipped from V and 4 bases from J, the junction kept 16 bases outside the gene matches. This CDR3 region has 17 residues. The CDR3 reads CASSLRGGTLTGYEQYF. The CDR3 nucleotides read TGTGCCAGCAGCCTAAGGGGAGGGACTCTTACGGGGTACGAGCAGTACTTC.

This chain links TRBV7-3 with TRBJ2-1, with TRBD1 identical over 7 bases. The CDR3 has 15 residues. Unmatched junction bases numbered 12, after V lost 5 bases and J lost 8 bases. Germline lookup yields CDR1 SGHTA and CDR2 FQGTGA. The CDR3 DNA is TGTGCCAGCAGCCCCATGGGACAGATTGGGGATGAGCAGTTCTTC. This encodes CASSPMGQIGDEQFF.

V and J are TRBV28 and TRBJ2-7; 11 bases line up with TRBD2. The CDR3 length is 16 residues. Germline V gene lookup returns CDR1 MDHEN and CDR2 SYDVKM. Germline trimming cut 6 bases from V and 4 bases from J; bases unmatched to any gene: 11. The CDR3 sequence is CASRAIAGGPQYEQYF. In DNA, the CDR3 is TGTGCCAGCAGAGCAATAGCGGGAGGGCCACAGTACGAGCAGTACTTC.

This chain uses TRBV19 with TRBJ2-5; the D gene is possibly TRBD2 (6 bases). The CDR3 sequence is 13 residues long. Germline V lookup: CDR1 LNHDA, CDR2 SQIVND (reference sequence). Trimming removed 3 bases from V and 5 bases from J, with 10 bases in between. The chain's CDR3 is CASSMGGAETQYF. CDR3 coding DNA: TGTGCCAGTAGTATGGGCGGGGCGGAGACCCAGTACTTC.

V gene TRBV7-2 combines with J gene TRBJ2-7, with 7 bases matching TRBD1. Looked up from germline, CDR1 is SGHTA and CDR2 is FQGNSA. The CDR3 is 15 amino acids. V lost 5 bases and J lost 6; bases outside the gene matches: 13. CDR3 bases: TGTGCCAGCAGCCTGGACAGGACAATAGGAGGCGAGCAGTACTTC. Amino acids: CASSLDRTIGGEQYF.

V gene TRBV10-3 combines with J gene TRBJ2-1, with D perhaps TRBD2 (5 bases). V was pared by 2 bases and J by 0 bases, with 11 bases between. CDR3 length: 16 amino acids. From germline, CDR1 is ENHRY and CDR2 SYGVKD. The CDR3 bases are TGTGCCATCAGTGAGGGCCGGACTCGCTCCTACAATGAGCAGTTCTTC. Protein sequence: CAISEGRTRSYNEQFF.

The chain links TRBV6-2 or TRBV6-3 to TRBJ1-5; D possibly corresponds to TRBD1 (5 bases). Per germline, CDR1 MNHEY and CDR2 SVGEGT. This CDR3 is built from 13 residues. The V and J ends lost 4 bases and 6 bases respectively, with 10 bases between them. The CDR3 coding sequence is TGTGCCAGCAGTTTAGGGGATCCTCAGCCCCAGCATTTT. This sequence encodes CASSLGDPQPQHF.

V gene TRBV7-2 combines with J gene TRBJ1-1; perhaps TRBD1 as D (5 bases). The CDR3 totals 14 residues. Trimming left V 3 bases short and J 4 bases short, with 12 bases between. Per germline, CDR1 SGHTA and CDR2 FQGNSA. Here the CDR3 reads CASSFFGGGTEAFF. In nucleotides, the CDR3 is TGTGCCAGCAGCTTCTTCGGGGGGGGCACTGAAGCTTTCTTT.